This TCR beta chain was found in a study of post-analysis software for immune sequencing data. Findings and caveats of the study: Roughly 5 TRBV segments occurring more often in patients than controls included TRBV5-6, TRBV5-1 and TRBV20-1. Co-batched samples clustered tightly together by F measure.

This CDR3 has 12 residues. Per germline, CDR1 DFQATT and CDR2 SNEGSKA (reference sequence). About this clonotype itself: Its antigen is not identified.

TCR beta cDNA libraries had unique molecular identifiers. TCRdb fed the PCR reads into MiXCR, producing one record per CDR3 protein. The sample carries 800,000 to 950,000 distinct CDR3 sequences, around 50% recorded once. Sequenced sample: blood. This clonotype was obtained from a girl aged 10 to 17 with multiple sclerosis. V is TRBV20-1 and J is TRBJ2-4, with D possibly matching TRBD2 (6 bases). The assigned J gene may be wrong: the sequence end matches TRBJ2-7 better. The CDR3 region has the DNA TGCAGTGCTAGCGGGAGTGAGTACGAGCAGTACTTC. Encoded protein: CSASGSEYEQYF.